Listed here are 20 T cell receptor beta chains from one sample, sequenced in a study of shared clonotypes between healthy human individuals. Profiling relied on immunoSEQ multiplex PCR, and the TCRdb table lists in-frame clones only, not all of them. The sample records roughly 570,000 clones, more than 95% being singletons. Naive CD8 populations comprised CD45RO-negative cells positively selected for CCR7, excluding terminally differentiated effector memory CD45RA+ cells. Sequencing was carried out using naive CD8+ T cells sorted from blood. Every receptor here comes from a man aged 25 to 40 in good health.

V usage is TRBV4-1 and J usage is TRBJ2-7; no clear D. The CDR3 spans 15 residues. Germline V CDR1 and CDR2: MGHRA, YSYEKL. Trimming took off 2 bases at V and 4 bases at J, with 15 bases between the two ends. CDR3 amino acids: CASSQSRSPAYEQYF. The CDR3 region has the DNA TGCGCCAGCAGCCAATCGAGATCTCCCGCTTACGAGCAGTACTTC.

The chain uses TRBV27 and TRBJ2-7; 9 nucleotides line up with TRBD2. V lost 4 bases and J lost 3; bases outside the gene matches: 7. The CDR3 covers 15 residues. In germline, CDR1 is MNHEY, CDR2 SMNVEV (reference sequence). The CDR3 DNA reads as TGTGCCAGCAGTTCATTTAGCGGGAGTAACTACGAGCAGTACTTC. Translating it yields CASSSFSGSNYEQYF.

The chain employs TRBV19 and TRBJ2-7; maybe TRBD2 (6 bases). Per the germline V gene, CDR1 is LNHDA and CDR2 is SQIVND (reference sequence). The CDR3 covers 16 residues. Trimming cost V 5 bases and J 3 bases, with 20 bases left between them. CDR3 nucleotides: TGTGCCAGTAGTGCCGGTGGAATCCCGGGAGACTACGAGCAGTACTTC. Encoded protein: CASSAGGIPGDYEQYF.

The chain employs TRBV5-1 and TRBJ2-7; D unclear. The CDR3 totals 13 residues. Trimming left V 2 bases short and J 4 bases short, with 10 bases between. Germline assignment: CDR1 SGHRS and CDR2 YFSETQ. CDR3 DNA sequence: TGCGCCAGCAGCTTCTCGGTCGGATACGAGCAGTACTTC. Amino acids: CASSFSVGYEQYF.

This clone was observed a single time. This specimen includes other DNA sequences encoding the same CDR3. The CDR3 DNA follows: TGTGCCAGCAGCCGCGTTGGCCCGAACACTGAAGCTTTCTTT. Its protein product is CASSRVGPNTEAFF. The rearrangement links TRBV11-2 to TRBJ1-1; D not resolved. The CDR3 extends over 14 amino acids. V was shortened by 5 bases and J by 1 base, with 11 bases between the two germline ends. Germline V gene lookup returns CDR1 SGHAT and CDR2 FQNNGV.

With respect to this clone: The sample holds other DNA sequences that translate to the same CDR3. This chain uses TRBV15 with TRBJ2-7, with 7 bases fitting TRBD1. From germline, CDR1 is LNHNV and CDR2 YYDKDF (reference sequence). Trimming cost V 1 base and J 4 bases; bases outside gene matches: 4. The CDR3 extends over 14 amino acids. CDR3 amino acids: CATSRGTGAYEQYF. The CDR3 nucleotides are TGTGCCACCAGCAGAGGAACAGGGGCGTACGAGCAGTACTTC.

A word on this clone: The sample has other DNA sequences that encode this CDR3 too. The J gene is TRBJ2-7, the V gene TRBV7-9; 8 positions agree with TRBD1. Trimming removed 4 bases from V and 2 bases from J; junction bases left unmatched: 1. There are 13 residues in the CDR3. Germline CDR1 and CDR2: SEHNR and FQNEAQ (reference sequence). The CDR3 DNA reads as TGTGCCAGCAGCTCGACAGGGGCCTACGAGCAGTACTTC. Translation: CASSSTGAYEQYF.

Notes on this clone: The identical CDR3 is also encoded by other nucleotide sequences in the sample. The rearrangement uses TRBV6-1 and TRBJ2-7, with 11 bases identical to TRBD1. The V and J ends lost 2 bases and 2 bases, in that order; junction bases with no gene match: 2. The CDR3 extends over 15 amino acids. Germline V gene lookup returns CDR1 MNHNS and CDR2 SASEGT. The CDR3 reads CASSELGQGAYEQYF. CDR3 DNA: TGTGCCAGCAGTGAATTGGGACAGGGGGCCTACGAGCAGTACTTC.

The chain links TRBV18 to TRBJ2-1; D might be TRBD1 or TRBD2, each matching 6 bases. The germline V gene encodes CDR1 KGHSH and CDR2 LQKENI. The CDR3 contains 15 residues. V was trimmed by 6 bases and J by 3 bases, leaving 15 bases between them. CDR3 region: CASSPPEGVYNEQFF. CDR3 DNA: TGTGCCAGCTCCCCGCCGGAGGGGGTCTACAATGAGCAGTTCTTC.

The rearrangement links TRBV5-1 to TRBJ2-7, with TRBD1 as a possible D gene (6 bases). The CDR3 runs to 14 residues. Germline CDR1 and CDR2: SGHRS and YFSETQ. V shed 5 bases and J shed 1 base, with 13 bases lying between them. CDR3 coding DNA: TGCGCCAGCAGGGGACCAGGGGAGTCCTACGAGCAGTACTTC. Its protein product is CASRGPGESYEQYF.

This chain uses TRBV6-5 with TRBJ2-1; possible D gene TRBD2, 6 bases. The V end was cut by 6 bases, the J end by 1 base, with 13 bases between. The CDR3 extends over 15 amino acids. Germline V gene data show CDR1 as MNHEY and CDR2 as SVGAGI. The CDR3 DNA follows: TGTGCCAGCAGGACGGGGGTGGTGTCCTACAATGAGCAGTTCTTC. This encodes CASRTGVVSYNEQFF.

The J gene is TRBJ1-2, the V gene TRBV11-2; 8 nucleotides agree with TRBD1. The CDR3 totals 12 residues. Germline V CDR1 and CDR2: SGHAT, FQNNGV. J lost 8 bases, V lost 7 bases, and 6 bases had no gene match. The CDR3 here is CASKTGVWGYTF. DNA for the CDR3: TGTGCCAGCAAGACAGGGGTTTGGGGCTACACCTTC.

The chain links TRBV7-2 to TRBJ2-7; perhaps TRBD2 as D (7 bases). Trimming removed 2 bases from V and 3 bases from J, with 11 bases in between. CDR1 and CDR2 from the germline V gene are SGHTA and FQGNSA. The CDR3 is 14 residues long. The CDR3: CASSLSGGGYEQYF. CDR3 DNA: TGTGCCAGCAGCTTATCGGGGGGCGGCTACGAGCAGTACTTC.

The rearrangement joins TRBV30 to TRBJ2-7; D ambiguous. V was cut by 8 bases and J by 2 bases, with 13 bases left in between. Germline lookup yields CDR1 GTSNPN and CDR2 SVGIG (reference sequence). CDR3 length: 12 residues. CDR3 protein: CAHRDGTYEQYF. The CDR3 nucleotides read TGTGCCCACCGAGACGGAACCTACGAGCAGTACTTC.

The CDR3 is CASSDPGHRYQETQYF. The CDR3 DNA reads TGTGCCAGCAGTGATCCGGGACACCGGTACCAAGAGACCCAGTACTTC. The genes are TRBV25-1 and TRBJ2-5; tentative D call: TRBD1 (6 bases). This CDR3 is 16 amino acids long. V lost 3 bases to trimming and J lost 0 bases, with 14 bases between them. Germline V gives CDR1 MGHDK, CDR2 SYGVNS.

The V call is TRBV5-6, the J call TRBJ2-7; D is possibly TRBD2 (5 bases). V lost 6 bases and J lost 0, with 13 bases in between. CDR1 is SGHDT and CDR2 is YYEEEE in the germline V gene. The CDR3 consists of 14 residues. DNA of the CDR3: TGTGCCAGCATCCGCGGGCAGGACTCCTACGAGCAGTACTTC. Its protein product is CASIRGQDSYEQYF.

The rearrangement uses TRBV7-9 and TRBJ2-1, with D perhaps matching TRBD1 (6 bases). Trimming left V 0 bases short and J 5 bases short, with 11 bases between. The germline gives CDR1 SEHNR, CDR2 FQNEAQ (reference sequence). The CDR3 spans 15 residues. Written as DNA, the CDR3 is TGTGCCAGCAGCTTAGCACAGGGTAGTGACAATGAGCAGTTCTTC. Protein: CASSLAQGSDNEQFF.

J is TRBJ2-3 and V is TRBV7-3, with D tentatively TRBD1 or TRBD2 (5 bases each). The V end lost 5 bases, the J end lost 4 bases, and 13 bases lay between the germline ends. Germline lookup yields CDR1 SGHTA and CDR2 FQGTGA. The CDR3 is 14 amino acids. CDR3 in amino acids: CASSAGTPPDTQYF. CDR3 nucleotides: TGTGCCAGCAGCGCCGGGACCCCACCAGATACGCAGTATTTT.

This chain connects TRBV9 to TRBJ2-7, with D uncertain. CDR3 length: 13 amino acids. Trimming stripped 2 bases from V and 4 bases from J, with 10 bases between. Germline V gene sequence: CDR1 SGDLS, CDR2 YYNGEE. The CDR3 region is CASSVALGYEQYF. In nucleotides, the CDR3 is TGTGCCAGCAGCGTCGCTTTGGGGTACGAGCAGTACTTC.

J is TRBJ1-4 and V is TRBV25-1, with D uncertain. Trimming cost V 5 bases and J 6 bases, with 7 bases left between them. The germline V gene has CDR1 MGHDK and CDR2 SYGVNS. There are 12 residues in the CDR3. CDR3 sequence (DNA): TGTGCCAGCAGTCGGTTTGATGAAAAACTGTTTTTT. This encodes CASSRFDEKLFF.